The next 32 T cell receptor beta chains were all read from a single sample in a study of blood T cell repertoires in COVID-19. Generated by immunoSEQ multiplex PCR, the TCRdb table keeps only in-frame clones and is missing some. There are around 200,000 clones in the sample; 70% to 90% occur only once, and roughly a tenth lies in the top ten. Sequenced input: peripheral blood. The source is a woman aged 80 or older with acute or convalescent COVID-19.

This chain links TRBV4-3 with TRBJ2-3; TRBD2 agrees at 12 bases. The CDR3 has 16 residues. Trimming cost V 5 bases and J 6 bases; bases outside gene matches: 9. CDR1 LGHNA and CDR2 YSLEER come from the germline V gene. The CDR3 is CASSRASGGDRDTQYF. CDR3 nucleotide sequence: TGCGCCAGCAGCAGGGCTAGCGGGGGGGACCGGGATACGCAGTATTTT.

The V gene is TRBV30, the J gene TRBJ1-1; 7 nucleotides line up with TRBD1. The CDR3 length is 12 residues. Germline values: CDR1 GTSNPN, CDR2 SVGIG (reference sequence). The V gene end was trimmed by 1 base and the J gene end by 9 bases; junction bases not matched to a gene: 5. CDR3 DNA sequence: TGTGCCTGGAGTGCTCCGGGACAGAAAGCTTTCTTT. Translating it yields CAWSAPGQKAFF.

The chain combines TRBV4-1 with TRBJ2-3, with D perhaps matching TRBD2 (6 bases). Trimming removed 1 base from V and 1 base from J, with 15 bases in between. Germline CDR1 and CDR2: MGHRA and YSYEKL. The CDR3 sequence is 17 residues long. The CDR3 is CASSQARTPGGTDTQYF. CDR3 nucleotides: TGCGCCAGCAGCCAAGCGCGGACCCCGGGGGGCACAGATACGCAGTATTTT.

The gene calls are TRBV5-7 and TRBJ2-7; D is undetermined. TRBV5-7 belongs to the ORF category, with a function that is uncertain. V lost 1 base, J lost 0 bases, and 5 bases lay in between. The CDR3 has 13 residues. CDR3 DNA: TGTGCCAGCAGCTTGAAGCCCTCCTACGAGCAGTACTTC. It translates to CASSLKPSYEQYF.

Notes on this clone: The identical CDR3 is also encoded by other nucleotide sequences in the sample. In DNA, the CDR3 is TGCGCCAGCAGCCAAGATACCAGGGGAGGGAATCAGCCCCAGCATTTT. It codes for CASSQDTRGGNQPQHF. The chain links TRBV4-3 to TRBJ1-5; D might be TRBD1 (6 bases). The CDR3 is 16 amino acids. Trimming removed 0 bases at V and 4 bases at J, with 13 bases between. CDR1 is LGHNA, CDR2 YSLEER, per germline.

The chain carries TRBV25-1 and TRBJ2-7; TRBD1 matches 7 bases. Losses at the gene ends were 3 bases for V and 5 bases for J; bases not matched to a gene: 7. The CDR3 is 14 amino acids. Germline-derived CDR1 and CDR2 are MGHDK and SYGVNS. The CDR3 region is CASSDPTGLDEQYF. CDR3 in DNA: TGTGCCAGCAGTGACCCGACAGGGTTGGACGAGCAGTACTTC.

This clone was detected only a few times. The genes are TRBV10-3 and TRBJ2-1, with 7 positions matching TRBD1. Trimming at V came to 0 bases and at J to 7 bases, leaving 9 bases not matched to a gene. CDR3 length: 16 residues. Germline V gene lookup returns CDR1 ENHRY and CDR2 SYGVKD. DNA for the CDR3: TGTGCCATCAGTGAGTCCCGGGACAGTGGTCAGAATGAGCAGTTCTTC. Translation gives CAISESRDSGQNEQFF.

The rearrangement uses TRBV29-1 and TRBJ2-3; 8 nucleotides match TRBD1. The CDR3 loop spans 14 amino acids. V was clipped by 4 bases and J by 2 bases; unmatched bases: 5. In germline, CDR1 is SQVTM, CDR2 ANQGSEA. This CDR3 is CSVGTGPHTDTQYF. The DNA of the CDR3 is TGCAGCGTTGGGACAGGGCCCCACACAGATACGCAGTATTTT.

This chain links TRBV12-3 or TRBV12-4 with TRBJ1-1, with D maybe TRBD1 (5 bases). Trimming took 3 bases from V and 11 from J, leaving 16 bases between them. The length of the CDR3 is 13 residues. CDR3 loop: CASSLGPVPGAFF. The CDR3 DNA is TGTGCCAGCAGTTTGGGGCCCGTACCGGGCGCTTTCTTT.

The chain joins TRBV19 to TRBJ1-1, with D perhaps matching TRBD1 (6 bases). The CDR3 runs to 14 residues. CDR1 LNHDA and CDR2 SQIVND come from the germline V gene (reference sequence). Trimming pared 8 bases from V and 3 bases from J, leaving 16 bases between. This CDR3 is CASGNRDRDTEAFF. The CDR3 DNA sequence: TGTGCCAGTGGGAACAGGGATCGCGACACTGAAGCTTTCTTT.

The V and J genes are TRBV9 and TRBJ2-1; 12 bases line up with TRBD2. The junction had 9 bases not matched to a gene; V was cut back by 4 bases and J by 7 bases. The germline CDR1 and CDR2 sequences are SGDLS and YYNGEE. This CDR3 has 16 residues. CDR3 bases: TGTGCCAGCAGCACCTCCGGGACTAGCGGGTTAAATGAGCAGTTCTTC. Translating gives CASSTSGTSGLNEQFF. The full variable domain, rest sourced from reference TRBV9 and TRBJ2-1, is DSGVTQTPKHLITATGQRVTLRCSPRSGDLSVYWYQQSLDQGLQFLIQYYNGEERAKGNILERFSAQQFPDLHSELNLSSLELGDSALYFCASSTSGTSGLNEQFFGPGTRLTVL.

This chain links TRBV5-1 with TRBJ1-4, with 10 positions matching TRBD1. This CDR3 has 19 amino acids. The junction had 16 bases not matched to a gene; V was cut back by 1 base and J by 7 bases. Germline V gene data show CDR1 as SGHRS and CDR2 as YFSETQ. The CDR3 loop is CASSLRRGTGAQGGEKLFF. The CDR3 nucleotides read TGCGCCAGCAGCTTGAGGAGGGGGACAGGGGCCCAAGGAGGTGAAAAACTGTTTTTT.

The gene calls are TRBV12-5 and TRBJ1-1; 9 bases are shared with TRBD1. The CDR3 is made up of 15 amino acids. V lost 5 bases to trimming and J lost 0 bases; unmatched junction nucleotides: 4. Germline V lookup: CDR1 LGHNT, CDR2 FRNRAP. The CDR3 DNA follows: TGTGCTAGTGGTGCCCGGACAGGGGTGAACACTGAAGCTTTCTTT. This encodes CASGARTGVNTEAFF.

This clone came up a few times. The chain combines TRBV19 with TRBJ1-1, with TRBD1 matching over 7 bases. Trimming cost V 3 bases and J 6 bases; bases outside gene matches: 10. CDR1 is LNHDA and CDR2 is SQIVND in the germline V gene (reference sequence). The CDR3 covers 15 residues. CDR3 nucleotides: TGTGCCAGTAGTATTTCCAGGAACAGGGGCGCTGAAGCTTTCTTT. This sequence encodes CASSISRNRGAEAFF.

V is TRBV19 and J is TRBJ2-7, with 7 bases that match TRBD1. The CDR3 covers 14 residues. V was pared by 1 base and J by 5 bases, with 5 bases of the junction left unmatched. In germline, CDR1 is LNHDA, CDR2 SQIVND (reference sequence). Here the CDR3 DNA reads TGTGCCAGTAGTATAGGTTTAGGGACAGACGAGCAGTACTTC. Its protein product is CASSIGLGTDEQYF.

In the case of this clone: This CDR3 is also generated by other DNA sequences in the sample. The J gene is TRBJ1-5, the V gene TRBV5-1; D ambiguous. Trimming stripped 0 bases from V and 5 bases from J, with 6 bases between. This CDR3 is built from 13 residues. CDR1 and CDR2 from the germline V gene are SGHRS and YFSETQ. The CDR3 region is CASSLASDQPQHF. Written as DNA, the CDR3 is TGCGCCAGCAGCTTGGCCTCCGATCAGCCCCAGCATTTT. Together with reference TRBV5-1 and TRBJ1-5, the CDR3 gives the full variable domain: KAGVTQTPRYLIKTRGQQVTLSCSPISGHRSVSWYQQTPGQGLQFLFEYFSETQRNKGNFPGRFSGRQFSNSRSEMNVSTLELGDSALYLCASSLASDQPQHFGDGTRLSIL.

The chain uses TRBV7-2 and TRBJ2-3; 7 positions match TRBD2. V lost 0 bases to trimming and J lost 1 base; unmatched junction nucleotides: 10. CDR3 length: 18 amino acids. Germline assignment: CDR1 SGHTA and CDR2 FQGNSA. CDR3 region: CASSLARDYYGRTDTQYF. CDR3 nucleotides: TGTGCCAGCAGCTTAGCCCGGGACTACTATGGGCGCACAGATACGCAGTATTTT.

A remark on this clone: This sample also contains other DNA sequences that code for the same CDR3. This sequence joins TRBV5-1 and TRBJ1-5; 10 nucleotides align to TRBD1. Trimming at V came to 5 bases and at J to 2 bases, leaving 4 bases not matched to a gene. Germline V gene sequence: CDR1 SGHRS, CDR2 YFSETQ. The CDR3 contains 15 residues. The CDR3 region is CASSPGTGGNQPQHF. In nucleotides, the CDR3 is TGCGCCAGCAGTCCAGGGACAGGGGGCAATCAGCCCCAGCATTTT.

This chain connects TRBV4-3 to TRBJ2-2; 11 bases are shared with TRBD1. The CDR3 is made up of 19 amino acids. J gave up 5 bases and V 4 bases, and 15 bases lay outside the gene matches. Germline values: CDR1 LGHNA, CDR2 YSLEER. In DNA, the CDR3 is TGCGCCAGCAGCCTGGGAGGGACAGGGGGTATTAGGGTGACCGGGGAGCTGTTTTTT. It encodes CASSLGGTGGIRVTGELFF.

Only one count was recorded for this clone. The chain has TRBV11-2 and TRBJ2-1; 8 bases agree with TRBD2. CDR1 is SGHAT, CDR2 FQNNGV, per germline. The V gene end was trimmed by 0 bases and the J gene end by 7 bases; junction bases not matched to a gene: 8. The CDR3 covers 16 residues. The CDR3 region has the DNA TGTGCCAGCAGCTTAGATCGAGGTAGCGGGGCAAATGAGCAGTTCTTC. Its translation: CASSLDRGSGANEQFF. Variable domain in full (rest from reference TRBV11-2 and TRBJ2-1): EAGVAQSPRYKIIEKRQSVAFWCNPISGHATLYWYQQILGQGPKLLIQFQNNGVVDDSQLPKDRFSAERLKGVDSTLKIQPAKLEDSAVYLCASSLDRGSGANEQFFGPGTRLTVL.

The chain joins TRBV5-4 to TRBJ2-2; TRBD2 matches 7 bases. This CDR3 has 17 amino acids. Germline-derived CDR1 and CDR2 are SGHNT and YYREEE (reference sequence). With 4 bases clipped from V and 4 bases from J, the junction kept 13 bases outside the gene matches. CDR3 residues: CASSGGGGSGITGELFF. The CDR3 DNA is TGTGCCAGCAGCGGCGGTGGCGGGAGCGGGATCACCGGGGAGCTGTTTTTT.

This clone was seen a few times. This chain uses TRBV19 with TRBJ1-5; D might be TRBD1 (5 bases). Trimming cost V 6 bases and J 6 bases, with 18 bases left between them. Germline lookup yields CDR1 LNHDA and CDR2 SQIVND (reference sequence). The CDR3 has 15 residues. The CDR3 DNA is TGTGCCAGTAGATTGGGGGAAAGGGGAGGTCAGCCCCAGCATTTT. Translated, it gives CASRLGERGGQPQHF.

The CDR3 bases are TGTGCCAGCAGCCCCCTCCGACAGGAGATAAATCAGCCCCAGCATTTT. Protein product: CASSPLRQEINQPQHF. The chain couples TRBV7-2 to TRBJ1-5, with a tentative D call TRBD1 (6 bases). Trimming shortened V by 5 bases and J by 4 bases, and 18 bases separated the two germline ends. Germline V gives CDR1 SGHTA, CDR2 FQGNSA. This CDR3 has 16 amino acids.

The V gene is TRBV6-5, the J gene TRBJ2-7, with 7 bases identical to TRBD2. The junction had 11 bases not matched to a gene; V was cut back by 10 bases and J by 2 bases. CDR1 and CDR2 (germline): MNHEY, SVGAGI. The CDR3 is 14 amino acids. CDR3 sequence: CATRMGGDPYEQYF. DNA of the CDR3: TGTGCCACCCGGATGGGGGGGGATCCCTACGAGCAGTACTTC.

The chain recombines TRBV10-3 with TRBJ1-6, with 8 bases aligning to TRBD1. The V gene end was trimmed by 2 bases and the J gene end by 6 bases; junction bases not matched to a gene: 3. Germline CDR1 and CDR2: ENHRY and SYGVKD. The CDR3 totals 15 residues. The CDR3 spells CAISEGQGVNSPLHF. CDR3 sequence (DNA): TGTGCCATCAGTGAGGGACAGGGAGTTAATTCACCCCTCCACTTT.

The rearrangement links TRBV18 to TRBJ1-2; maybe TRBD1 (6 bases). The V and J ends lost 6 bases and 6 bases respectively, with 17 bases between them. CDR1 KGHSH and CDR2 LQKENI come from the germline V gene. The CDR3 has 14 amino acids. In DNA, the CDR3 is TGTGCCAGCTCCCGTTCGGGGGGCGAAGATGGCTACACCTTC. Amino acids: CASSRSGGEDGYTF.

CDR3 region: CASSLWGLAGFNQPQHF. The DNA for the CDR3 is TGTGCCAGCAGCTTGTGGGGTTTGGCGGGGTTCAATCAGCCCCAGCATTTT. V is TRBV5-6 and J is TRBJ1-5; the D is unclear. Trimming cost V 1 base and J 3 bases, with 17 bases left between them. The length of the CDR3 is 17 residues. The germline V gene encodes CDR1 SGHDT and CDR2 YYEEEE.

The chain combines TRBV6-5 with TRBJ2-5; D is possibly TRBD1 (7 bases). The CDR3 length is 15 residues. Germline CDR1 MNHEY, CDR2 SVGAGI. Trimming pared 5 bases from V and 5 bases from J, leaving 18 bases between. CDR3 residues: CASSPIKGGQETQYF. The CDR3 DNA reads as TGTGCCAGCAGTCCCATCAAGGGGGGACAGGAGACCCAGTACTTC.

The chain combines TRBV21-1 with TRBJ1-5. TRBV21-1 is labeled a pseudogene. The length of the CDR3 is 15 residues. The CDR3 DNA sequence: TGTGCCAGCAGCAAAGGACGCGGGTTCAATCAGCCCCAGCATTTT. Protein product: CASSKGRGFNQPQHF.

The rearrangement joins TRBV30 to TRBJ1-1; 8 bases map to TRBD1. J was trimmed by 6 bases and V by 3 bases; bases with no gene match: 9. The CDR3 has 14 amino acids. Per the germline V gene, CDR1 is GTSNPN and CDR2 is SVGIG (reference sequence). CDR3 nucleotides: TGTGCCTGGAGACCGACAGGGGTTCTATCTGAAGCTTTCTTT. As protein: CAWRPTGVLSEAFF.

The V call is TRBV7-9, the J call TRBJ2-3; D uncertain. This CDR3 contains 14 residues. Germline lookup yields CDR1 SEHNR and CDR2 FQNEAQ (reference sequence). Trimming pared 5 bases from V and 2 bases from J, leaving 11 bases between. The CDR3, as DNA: TGTGCCAGCAGCCATTCTAGGATCACAGATACGCAGTATTTT. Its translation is CASSHSRITDTQYF.

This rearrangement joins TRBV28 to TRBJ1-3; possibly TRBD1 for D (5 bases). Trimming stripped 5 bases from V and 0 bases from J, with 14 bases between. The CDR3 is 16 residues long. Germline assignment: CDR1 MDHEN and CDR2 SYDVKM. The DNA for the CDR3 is TGTGCCAGCAGTAATCAAGCAGGGCGCTCTGGAAACACCATATATTTT. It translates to CASSNQAGRSGNTIYF.